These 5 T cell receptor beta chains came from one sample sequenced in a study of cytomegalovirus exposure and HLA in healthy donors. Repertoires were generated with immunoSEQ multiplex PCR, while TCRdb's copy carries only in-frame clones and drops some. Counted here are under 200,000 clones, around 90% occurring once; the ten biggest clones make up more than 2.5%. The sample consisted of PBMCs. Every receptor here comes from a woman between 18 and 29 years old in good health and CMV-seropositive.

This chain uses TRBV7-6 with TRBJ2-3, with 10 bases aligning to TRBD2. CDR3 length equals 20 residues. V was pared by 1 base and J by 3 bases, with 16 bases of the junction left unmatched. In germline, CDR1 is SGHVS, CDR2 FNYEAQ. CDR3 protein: CASSLGSGRWTAAATDTQYF. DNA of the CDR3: TGTGCCAGCAGCTTAGGTAGCGGGAGGTGGACCGCTGCTGCAACAGATACGCAGTATTTT.

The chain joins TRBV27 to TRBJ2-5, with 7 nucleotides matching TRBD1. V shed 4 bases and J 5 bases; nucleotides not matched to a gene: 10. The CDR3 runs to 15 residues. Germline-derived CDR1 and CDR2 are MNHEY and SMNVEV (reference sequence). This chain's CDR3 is CASSSGDRVGETQYF. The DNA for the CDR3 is TGTGCCAGCAGTTCCGGCGACAGGGTCGGGGAGACCCAGTACTTC.

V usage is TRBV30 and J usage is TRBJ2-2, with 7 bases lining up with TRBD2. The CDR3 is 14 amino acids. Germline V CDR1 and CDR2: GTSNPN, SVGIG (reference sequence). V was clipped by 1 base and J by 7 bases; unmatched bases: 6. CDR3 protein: CAWSGGLDSGELFF. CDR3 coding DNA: TGTGCCTGGAGTGGCGGACTAGATAGCGGGGAGCTGTTTTTT.

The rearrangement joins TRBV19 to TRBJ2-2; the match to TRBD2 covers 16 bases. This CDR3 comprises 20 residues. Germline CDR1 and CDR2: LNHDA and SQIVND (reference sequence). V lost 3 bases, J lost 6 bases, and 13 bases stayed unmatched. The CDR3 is CASSIPGLAGGPTSAGELFF. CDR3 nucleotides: TGTGCCAGTAGTATCCCGGGACTAGCGGGAGGGCCCACGTCGGCCGGGGAGCTGTTTTTT. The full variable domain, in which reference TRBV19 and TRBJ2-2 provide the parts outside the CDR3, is DGGITQSPKYLFRKEGQNVTLSCEQNLNHDAMYWYRQDPGQGLRLIYYSQIVNDFQKGDIAEGYSVSREKKESFPLTVTSAQKNPTAFYLCASSIPGLAGGPTSAGELFFGEGSRLTVL.

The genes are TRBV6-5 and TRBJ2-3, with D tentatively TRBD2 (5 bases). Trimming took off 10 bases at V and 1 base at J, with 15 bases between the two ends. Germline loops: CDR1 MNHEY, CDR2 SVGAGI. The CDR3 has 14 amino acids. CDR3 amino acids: CATRALGGTDTQYF. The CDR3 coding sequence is TGTGCCACCCGGGCACTAGGCGGCACAGATACGCAGTATTTT.